This TCR beta chain was sequenced for a study of cytotoxic CD8 clonotypes in ibrutinib-treated CLL. Germline V gene lookup returns CDR1 MNHNS and CDR2 SASEGT. V was pared by 6 bases and J by 2 bases, with 7 bases between. CDR3 length: 13 amino acids. Only in-frame clones appear in the TCRdb table, and some are missing; sequencing was by immunoSEQ multiplex PCR. The table records about 140,000 clones, roughly three quarters of them present only once. Source: PBMCs, taken after 24 months of ibrutinib treatment. The J gene is TRBJ2-2, the V gene TRBV6-1; no clear D gene. This TCR derives from a human donor with chronic lymphocytic leukemia. The DNA for the CDR3 is TGTGCCAGCAGGCGACTTAACACCGGGGAGCTGTTTTTT. This sequence encodes CASRRLNTGELFF.